This T cell receptor (beta chain) originates from a study of OX40 agonist ivuxolimab in advanced cancers. Study-level information: Ivuxolimab is an agonistic anti-OX40 (CD134) antibody, and patients were treated with it. General study results and limits: A proportion of nonresponders additionally exhibited low normalized T-cell clonal expansion. Clones of CD4+ and CD8+ blood T cells grew by week 6 at doses of 0.1 to 3.0 mg/kg.

As for this clone: What it recognizes is unknown.

Clones were sequenced by immunoSEQ multiplex PCR, and TCRdb holds only the in-frame ones, with some missing. Here the sample spans some 46,000 clones, around 85% being singletons. J was trimmed by 4 bases and V by 6 bases; bases with no gene match: 7. The CDR3 loop spans 16 amino acids. CDR1 and CDR2 from the germline V gene are MNHEY and SMNVEV (reference sequence). If patients had autoimmune disease history or systemic immunosuppression, they were excluded. The sequencing here drew on CD4+ or CD8+ T cells sorted from blood, taken in a trial of the OX40 agonist ivuxolimab. The genes are TRBV27 and TRBJ2-3; 13 bases are shared with TRBD2. This receptor was obtained from an adult with an advanced solid tumor such as melanoma, head and neck, liver or kidney cancer. The DNA for the CDR3 is TGTGCCAGCAGGGAGACTAGCGGGAGGAGGGCAGATACGCAGTATTTT. It is translated as CASRETSGRRADTQYF.